These T cell receptor beta chains were read from a single sample in a study of T cells in Graves' hyperthyroidism and ophthalmopathy. TCRdb passed the multiplex PCR reads through MiXCR, listing each CDR3 protein once. The data contain some 500,000 distinct CDR3 sequences, 15% to 20% of them singletons. Input material: blood. The receptor set was obtained from a woman under 40 with Graves' ophthalmopathy. Each CDR3 is given with its conserved first and last residue.

j_gene | v_gene | CDR3aa
TRBJ2-1 | TRBV5-1 | CASSLGQMTYYNEQFF
TRBJ2-2 | TRBV7-9 | CASSLGLIGELFF
TRBJ2-1 | TRBV29-1 | CSVEPRSSDEQFF
TRBJ2-3 | TRBV28 | CASSLSSGRFTDTQYF
TRBJ1-5 | TRBV28 | CASSLSAEQPQHF
TRBJ2-7 | TRBV11-2 | CASSLVLAGGTSPYEQYF
TRBJ2-1 | TRBV5-5 | CASSLERGQGPYNEQFF
TRBJ2-5 | TRBV29-1 | CSVEDVRGRQETQYF
TRBJ1-2 | TRBV7-8 | CASSLVGDGYTF
TRBJ1-2 | TRBV12-3/TRBV12-4 | CASSLGPGRDGYTF
TRBJ2-1 | TRBV29-1 | CSYQLGGSYNEQFF
TRBJ2-3 | TRBV5-1 | CASSLARGAGVTDTQYF
TRBJ1-2 | TRBV7-8 | CASSFTTGAGDGYTF
TRBJ2-7 | TRBV20-1 | CSARDLGQGNYEQYF
TRBJ1-3 | TRBV12-3/TRBV12-4 | CASREGQTHNTIYF
TRBJ2-7 | TRBV18 | CASSPLTGTSGLSYEQYF
TRBJ2-3 | TRBV6-1 | CASSYSLSTDTQYF
TRBJ2-7 | TRBV7-2 | CASSLVGLAETYEQYF
TRBJ2-4 | TRBV29-1 | CSVVGADTFLAKNIQYF
TRBJ1-1 | TRBV5-1 | CASRNPGQGTEAFF
TRBJ2-1 | TRBV11-3 | CASSPTGGDPGGEQFF
TRBJ2-3 | TRBV24-1 | CATSALLAGGSSTDTQYF
TRBJ1-5 | TRBV11-2 | CASSFEGINQPQHF
TRBJ2-4 | TRBV2 | CASRHRGGSKNIQYF